The T cell receptor (beta chain) described here comes from a study of identical twins. With template switching, a universal primer site was added, and the cDNA carried unique molecular identifiers. Each CDR3 protein is one row after TCRdb ran MiXCR on the 5' RACE reads. The repertoire holds 690,000 or so distinct CDR3 sequences, with over 8.5% as singletons. This CDR3 contains 15 residues. V was shortened by 2 bases and J by 3 bases, with 12 bases between the two germline ends. Per the germline V gene, CDR1 is MNHEY and CDR2 is SVGAGI. The same sample was also used in a study of yellow fever vaccine responses in identical twins.

The rearrangement uses TRBV6-5 and TRBJ2-3, with D unclear. Sequencing was carried out using PBMCs. The sequence was collected from a woman younger than 35 in good health. The CDR3, as DNA: TGTGCCAGCAGTTACAGGGCAGTCGAGACAGATACGCAGTATTTT. Translating it yields CASSYRAVETDTQYF.